Below, 9 T cell receptor beta chains from the same sample are listed, as sequenced in a study of human T cells and chemical hapten exposure. TCRdb reprocessed the RACE reads with MiXCR, giving one entry per CDR3 protein. The table has over 85,000 distinct CDR3 sequences, 10% to 11% seen once. The time point denotes: pre-sensitization, week 0. Stated treatment: therapeutic diphenylcyclopropenone sensitization with weekly scalp DPC. The specimen comprised whole blood, sampled in connection with sensitization to the hapten diphenylcyclopropenone (DPC). The receptors derive from an older woman with alopecia areata. Some clones in this sample may be carry-over from other donors' samples.

This clonotype was recorded many times. The gene calls are TRBV7-9 and TRBJ2-3; the D gene is possibly TRBD2 (6 bases). V was pared by 4 bases and J by 6 bases, with 32 bases between. The CDR3 totals 20 residues. CDR1 is SEHNR and CDR2 is FQNEAQ in the germline V gene (reference sequence). CDR3 loop: CASSYPLASARPLGGDTQYF. DNA for the CDR3: TGTGCCAGCAGCTACCCCCTAGCTAGCGCTCGCCCTTTGGGTGGTGATACGCAGTATTTT. The complete variable domain, with remaining parts taken from reference TRBV7-9 and TRBJ2-3, reads DTGVSQNPRHKITKRGQNVTFRCDPISEHNRLYWYRQTLGQGPEFLTYFQNEAQLEKSRLLSDRFSAERPKGSFSTLEIQRTEQGDSAMYLCASSYPLASARPLGGDTQYFGPGTRLTVL.

This clonotype was observed a handful of times. This rearrangement joins TRBV5-6 to TRBJ2-6; D is ambiguous. Trimming took 4 bases from V and 0 from J, leaving 17 bases between them. Per germline, CDR1 SGHDT and CDR2 YYEEEE. The CDR3 sequence is 18 residues long. This CDR3 is CASSPVVGANSGANVLTF. The DNA for the CDR3 is TGTGCCAGCAGCCCGGTTGTGGGCGCGAACTCTGGGGCCAACGTCCTGACTTTC.

This clonotype was counted ten times or more. The genes are TRBV27 and TRBJ1-2; D is uncertain. The CDR3 runs 11 residues. Germline V gives CDR1 MNHEY, CDR2 SMNVEV (reference sequence). Trimming pared 8 bases from V and 4 bases from J, leaving 8 bases between. The chain's CDR3 is CASGFIYGYTF. CDR3 DNA: TGTGCCAGCGGGTTCATCTATGGCTACACCTTC.

The table lists this clonotype with a few counts. The rearrangement uses TRBV5-5 and TRBJ1-1; unclear D gene. The CDR3 runs 14 residues. Trimming shortened V by 1 base and J by 1 base, and 8 bases separated the two germline ends. Germline loops: CDR1 SGHKS, CDR2 YYEKEE (reference sequence). The CDR3 is CASSLYEGNTEAFF. The CDR3 nucleotides read TGTGCCAGCAGCTTGTATGAGGGGAACACTGAAGCTTTCTTT. Looking up the rest from reference TRBV5-5 and TRBJ1-1 gives the full variable domain: DAGVTQSPTHLIKTRGQQVTLRCSPISGHKSVSWYQQVLGQGPQFIFQYYEKEERGRGNFPDRFSARQFPNYSSELNVNALLLGDSALYLCASSLYEGNTEAFFGQGTRLTVV.

This clonotype was recorded at least ten times. The chain couples TRBV3-1 to TRBJ2-7, with D maybe TRBD1 (6 bases). The CDR3 is made up of 15 amino acids. Trimming took off 0 bases at V and 3 bases at J, with 12 bases between the two ends. The germline V gene has CDR1 LGHDT and CDR2 YNNKEL (reference sequence). This CDR3 is CASSQEGAAVYEQYF. The CDR3 DNA follows: TGTGCCAGCAGCCAAGAGGGGGCAGCTGTCTACGAGCAGTACTTC.

This sequence joins TRBV18 and TRBJ2-6; D is perhaps TRBD1 or TRBD2 (5 bases each). V lost 6 bases and J lost 4, with 16 bases in between. Germline V gene sequence: CDR1 KGHSH, CDR2 LQKENI. This CDR3 has 16 residues. The CDR3 bases are TGTGCCAGCTCTCGTATTGCCGGGGCAGGGGCCAACGTCCTGACTTTC. Its translation: CASSRIAGAGANVLTF.

This clonotype appeared a few times. The chain has TRBV14 and TRBJ2-2; 8 nucleotides match TRBD1. Germline CDR1 is SGHDN and CDR2 is FVKESK. This CDR3 has 17 residues. Germline trimming cut 1 base from V and 5 bases from J; bases unmatched to any gene: 9. Written as DNA, the CDR3 is TGTGCCAGCAGCCAAGGGCTCAGGGGGCGGCGTACCGGGGAGCTGTTTTTT. Protein sequence: CASSQGLRGRRTGELFF.

The sample holds many counts of this clonotype. The rearrangement links TRBV20-1 to TRBJ2-7, with TRBD1 as a possible D gene (5 bases). Trimming shortened V by 3 bases and J by 3 bases, and 6 bases separated the two germline ends. CDR1 and CDR2 (germline): DFQATT, SNEGSKA (reference sequence). CDR3 length: 11 amino acids. CDR3 coding DNA: TGCAGTGCTAGGGGGCTCTACGAGCAGTACTTC. Protein sequence: CSARGLYEQYF.

In its sample, this clonotype was seen many times. The chain joins TRBV27 to TRBJ1-5; D not certain. Germline V lookup: CDR1 MNHEY, CDR2 SMNVEV (reference sequence). V was cut by 0 bases and J by 3 bases, with 9 bases left in between. There are 15 residues in the CDR3. The CDR3 coding sequence is TGTGCCAGCAGTTTATCGGCGGGGTCCAATCAGCCCCAGCATTTT. This codes for CASSLSAGSNQPQHF.